Listed below are T cell receptor beta chains from one sample, sequenced in a study of CD8+ T cells in alopecia areata. Sequenced by immunoSEQ multiplex PCR; TCRdb stores in-frame clones only, minus some. The top ten clones hold roughly 1.2% of a sample with more than 200,000 clones, approximately 67% of them seen once. Sequenced material: CD4+ T cells sorted from blood, taken at approximately week 42, from a patient treated with tofacitinib. All receptors derive from a human donor with alopecia areata. The CDR3 runs from the conserved cysteine through the conserved F or W. D genes are given only for firm matches. Only part of the rows carry a size: once, few, many, or a class if the clone is expanded.

j_call	d_call	clone_size	v_call	cdr3_nt	cdr3_aa
TRBJ2-1	TRBD2	few	TRBV5-1	TGCGCCAGCAGCATCGGACTAGCGGGGGTAGATGAGCAGTTCTTC	CASSIGLAGVDEQFF
TRBJ2-2	TRBD2	.	TRBV9	TGTGCCAGCAGCCCTCGGGGGGAGAACACCGGGGAGCTGTTTTTT	CASSPRGENTGELFF
TRBJ1-5	.	.	TRBV27	TGTGCCAGCAAACCCAGACAGGTGGGTCAGCCCCAGCATTTT	CASKPRQVGQPQHF
TRBJ1-2	.	.	TRBV2	TGTGCCAGCAGTGAGCAGTCCGGGGTTGGCTACACCTTC	CASSEQSGVGYTF
TRBJ2-1	TRBD2	.	TRBV7-3	TGTGCCAGCAGCTTAACCCCGGGGGGGAGCTCCTACAATGAGCAGTTCTTC	CASSLTPGGSSYNEQFF
TRBJ2-5	TRBD1	.	TRBV7-2	TGTGCCAGCAGCTTATGGGGACAGACTAAACAAGAGACCCAGTACTTC	CASSLWGQTKQETQYF
TRBJ2-6	.	.	TRBV7-8	TGTGCCAGCAGCTTAGAAGGGGGTGGGGCCAACGTCCTGACTTTC	CASSLEGGGANVLTF
TRBJ1-1	.	.	TRBV27	TGTGCCAGCAGTTTACAGAGGAACACTGAAGCTTTCTTT	CASSLQRNTEAFF
TRBJ1-6	TRBD1	.	TRBV27	TGTGCCAGCAGTTTCAGGGGGCAATCACCCCTCCACTTT	CASSFRGQSPLHF
TRBJ2-7	.	.	TRBV2	TGTGCCAGCAGTGTTACAGGGTTAACCTACGAGCAGTACTTC	CASSVTGLTYEQYF
TRBJ1-1	.	.	TRBV29-1	TGCAGCGTTGAATATGCCAGGGACACTGAAGCTTTCTTT	CSVEYARDTEAFF
TRBJ2-3	.	.	TRBV29-1	TGCAGCTTGGGGACCTTGGCAGATACGCAGTATTTT	CSLGTLADTQYF
TRBJ2-7	TRBD1	.	TRBV9	TGTGCCAGCGGGGACAGCTCCTCCTCCATACGCGAGCAGTACTTC	CASGDSSSSIREQYF
TRBJ1-1	.	.	TRBV20-1	TGCAGTGCCAAGGACGGGAGGAGAGCTTTCTTT	CSAKDGRRAFF
TRBJ2-7	.	.	TRBV29-1	TGCAGCGTTGTTAAGGTCTTGGGCGGCGAGCAGTACTTC	CSVVKVLGGEQYF
TRBJ2-6	TRBD1	few	TRBV18	TGTGCCAGCTCACCACCCAACCATAAAACACGGGACAGAGACTCTGGGGCCAACGTCCTGACTTTC	CASSPPNHKTRDRDSGANVLTF
TRBJ1-2	.	.	TRBV27	TGTGCCAGCAGTCCACGCCCCTGGGGAGACTATGGCTACACCTTC	CASSPRPWGDYGYTF
TRBJ2-3	TRBD1	.	TRBV7-2	TGTGCCATCATTACGGGACAGTTAACAGATACGCAGTATTTT	CAIITGQLTDTQYF
TRBJ2-5	.	once	TRBV2	TGTGCCAGCAGTGATAGGCGGGGCAGAGAGACCCAGTACTTC	CASSDRRGRETQYF
TRBJ1-4	.	.	TRBV29-1	TGCAGCGTTGATAGGGGGTTGGGTGAAAAACTGTTTTTT	CSVDRGLGEKLFF
TRBJ2-7	.	.	TRBV5-1	TGCGCCAGCCGAACAGGCCGTGACTCCTACGAGCAGTACTTC	CASRTGRDSYEQYF